Presented here are 17 T cell receptor beta chains from one specimen sequenced in a study of CD8+ T cells in alopecia areata. The authors extracted RNA and reverse transcribed it into cDNA as the sequencing template. Produced via immunoSEQ multiplex PCR; TCRdb's table is partial and in-frame only. The data contain more than 200,000 clones, approximately 61% of them singletons. The sample consisted of CD4+ T cells sorted from blood, taken at week 0. The receptors come from a human donor with alopecia areata.

The chain joins TRBV13 to TRBJ2-5; 9 positions agree with TRBD1. Losses at the gene ends were 0 bases for V and 4 bases for J; bases not matched to a gene: 9. The CDR3 sequence is 17 residues long. The germline CDR1 and CDR2 sequences are PRHDT and FYEKMQ (reference sequence). The CDR3 loop is CASSLGGLGTGRETQYF. The CDR3 DNA reads TGTGCCAGCAGCTTAGGGGGACTCGGGACAGGGAGAGAGACCCAGTACTTC.

The rearrangement links TRBV29-1 to TRBJ2-2; possibly TRBD1 for D (5 bases). Trimming took off 7 bases at V and 4 bases at J, with 10 bases between the two ends. Looked up from germline, CDR1 is SQVTM and CDR2 is ANQGSEA. This CDR3 is built from 12 residues. The CDR3 spells CSGRDSTGELFF. CDR3 nucleotide sequence: TGCAGCGGCAGGGATAGCACCGGGGAGCTGTTTTTT.

The V and J genes are TRBV30 and TRBJ2-4; 7 bases map to TRBD1. CDR3 length equals 12 residues. V shed 8 bases, J shed 6 bases, and the junction held 7 bases outside the gene matches. CDR1 is GTSNPN and CDR2 is SVGIG in the germline V gene (reference sequence). The DNA of the CDR3 is TGTGCCCAAGGGGGCGTGGGAAACATTCAGTACTTC. Translating gives CAQGGVGNIQYF.

The CDR3 loop is CSVEELAGDTQYF. Written as DNA, the CDR3 is TGCAGCGTTGAAGAGCTAGCGGGAGATACGCAGTATTTT. V and J are TRBV29-1 and TRBJ2-3; 8 nucleotides line up with TRBD2. The CDR3 extends over 13 amino acids. The germline V gene encodes CDR1 SQVTM and CDR2 ANQGSEA. V gave up 0 bases and J gave up 5 bases; unmatched junction bases: 1.

This rearrangement joins TRBV29-1 to TRBJ1-1; TRBD1 is a possible D gene (5 bases). Trimming cost V 7 bases and J 1 base, with 13 bases left between them. The CDR3 consists of 13 residues. Germline assignment: CDR1 SQVTM and CDR2 ANQGSEA. CDR3 nucleotide sequence: TGCAGCGGTGCAGGGAATCCGAACACTGAAGCTTTCTTT. Encoded protein: CSGAGNPNTEAFF.

This chain joins TRBV30 and TRBJ1-4; possibly TRBD1 for D (5 bases). The V and J ends lost 4 bases and 7 bases respectively, with 13 bases between them. CDR1 is GTSNPN, CDR2 SVGIG, per germline (reference sequence). CDR3 size: 13 residues. The CDR3, as DNA: TGTGCCTGGAATTCCGGGACGACTGAAAAACTGTTTTTT. Its translation is CAWNSGTTEKLFF.

V gene TRBV6-5 combines with J gene TRBJ1-1; D call uncertain. This CDR3 has 13 amino acids. V lost 2 bases, J lost 1 base, and 5 bases lay in between. CDR1 MNHEY and CDR2 SVGAGI come from the germline V gene. In nucleotides, the CDR3 is TGTGCCAGCAGTTACGATGGGAACACTGAAGCTTTCTTT. Residues: CASSYDGNTEAFF.

The rearrangement joins TRBV11-2 to TRBJ1-5; D is undetermined. V lost 0 bases to trimming and J lost 6 bases, with 6 bases between them. Germline loops: CDR1 SGHAT, CDR2 FQNNGV. This CDR3 contains 13 residues. The DNA of the CDR3 is TGTGCCAGCAGCTTAGATCGGGGTCAGCCCCAGCATTTT. This gives the protein CASSLDRGQPQHF.

The chain is built from TRBV10-3 and TRBJ2-5; TRBD1 agrees at 7 bases. Germline CDR1 and CDR2: ENHRY and SYGVKD. This CDR3 comprises 14 residues. Trimming cost V 3 bases and J 4 bases; bases outside gene matches: 5. In DNA, the CDR3 is TGTGCCATCAGTGAACAGAACAGGGGAGAGACCCAGTACTTC. This sequence encodes CAISEQNRGETQYF.

This clone has more than one count but fewer than ten. V gene TRBV7-9 combines with J gene TRBJ1-3; possibly TRBD1 for D (6 bases). CDR1 and CDR2 (germline): SEHNR, FQNEAQ (reference sequence). The V gene lost 5 bases and the J gene lost 0 bases, with 8 bases spanning the gap. This CDR3 has 14 residues. CDR3 in DNA: TGTGCCAGCAGCGACAGGCTCTCTGGAAACACCATATATTTT. Translated, it gives CASSDRLSGNTIYF.

This sequence joins TRBV11-3 and TRBJ2-3, with 9 bases matching TRBD1. Germline CDR1 SGHNT, CDR2 YENEEA. Trimming took 5 bases from V and 4 from J; bases not matched to a gene: 4. The length of the CDR3 is 14 residues. The CDR3 here is CASSQGQGADTQYF. The CDR3 bases are TGTGCCAGCAGCCAGGGACAGGGCGCAGATACGCAGTATTTT.

This chain links TRBV6-4 with TRBJ1-2; D is possibly TRBD1 (6 bases). The CDR3 has 14 amino acids. From germline, CDR1 is MRHNA and CDR2 SNTAGT. V was shortened by 3 bases and J by 4 bases, with 12 bases between the two germline ends. The CDR3 sequence: CASSEGQGSYGYTF. The CDR3, as DNA: TGTGCCAGCAGTGAGGGGCAGGGGAGCTATGGCTACACCTTC.

V usage is TRBV5-1 and J usage is TRBJ2-3; a possible D gene is TRBD1 (5 bases). Looked up from germline, CDR1 is SGHRS and CDR2 is YFSETQ. Trimming shortened V by 2 bases and J by 2 bases, and 6 bases separated the two germline ends. The CDR3 sequence is 13 residues long. The CDR3 protein is CASSLQDTDTQYF. CDR3 in DNA: TGCGCCAGCAGCTTACAGGACACAGATACGCAGTATTTT.

The chain recombines TRBV14 with TRBJ2-6, with D unresolved. V was clipped by 0 bases and J by 4 bases, with 10 bases between them. CDR1 and CDR2 from the germline V gene are SGHDN and FVKESK. The CDR3 contains 16 residues. The CDR3 nucleotides read TGTGCCAGCAGCCAAGAGCCGTTACTCGGGGCCAACGTCCTGACTTTC. Its translation: CASSQEPLLGANVLTF.

The chain links TRBV18 to TRBJ1-5, with TRBD1 matching 12 bases. Germline-derived CDR1 and CDR2 are KGHSH and LQKENI. The CDR3 loop spans 15 amino acids. V was clipped by 5 bases and J by 6 bases; unmatched bases: 5. The CDR3 nucleotides are TGTGCCAGCTCAATATCGGGACAGGGGGCTCAGCCCCAGCATTTT. Amino acid sequence: CASSISGQGAQPQHF.

This clone was counted a single time. The V call is TRBV7-2, the J call TRBJ2-2, with D perhaps matching TRBD1 (5 bases). The CDR3 is 12 amino acids. V lost 4 bases to trimming and J lost 9 bases, with 9 bases between them. Germline V gene data show CDR1 as SGHTA and CDR2 as FQGNSA. In nucleotides, the CDR3 is TGTGCCAGCAGCTCCTGGGGCAGGGAGCTGTTTTTT. It encodes CASSSWGRELFF. Based on the CDR3 plus reference TRBV7-2 and TRBJ2-2, the full variable domain is GAGVSQSPSNKVTEKGKDVELRCDPISGHTALYWYRQSLGQGLEFLIYFQGNSAPDKSGLPSDRFSAERTGGSVSTLTIQRTQQEDSAVYLCASSSWGRELFFGEGSRLTVL.

The V call is TRBV27, the J call TRBJ1-2; the match to TRBD1 covers 10 bases. V shed 3 bases and J 8 bases; nucleotides not matched to a gene: 6. The CDR3 length is 14 residues. The germline gives CDR1 MNHEY, CDR2 SMNVEV (reference sequence). The CDR3 sequence: CASSFRQGAGGYTF. CDR3 nucleotides: TGTGCCAGCAGTTTCCGACAGGGGGCGGGCGGCTACACCTTC.